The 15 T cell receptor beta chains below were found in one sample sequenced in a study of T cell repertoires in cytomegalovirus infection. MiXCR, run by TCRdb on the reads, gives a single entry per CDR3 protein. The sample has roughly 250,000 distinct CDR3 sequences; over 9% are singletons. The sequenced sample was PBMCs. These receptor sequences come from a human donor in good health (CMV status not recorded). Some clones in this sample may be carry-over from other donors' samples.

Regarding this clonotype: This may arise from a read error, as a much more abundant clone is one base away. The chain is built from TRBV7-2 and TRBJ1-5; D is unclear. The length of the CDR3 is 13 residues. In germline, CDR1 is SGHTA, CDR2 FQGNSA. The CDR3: CANSSEAGQPQHF. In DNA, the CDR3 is TGTGCCAACAGCTCTGAGGCGGGGCAGCCCCAGCATTTT.

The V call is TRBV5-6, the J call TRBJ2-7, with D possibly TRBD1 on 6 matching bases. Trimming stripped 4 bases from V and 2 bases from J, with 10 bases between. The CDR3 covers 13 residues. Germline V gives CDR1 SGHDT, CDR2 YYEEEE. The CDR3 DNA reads TGTGCCAGCAGCCTCGACAGGACCTACGAGCAGTACTTC. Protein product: CASSLDRTYEQYF. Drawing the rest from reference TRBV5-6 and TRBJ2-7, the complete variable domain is DAGVTQSPTHLIKTRGQQVTLRCSPKSGHDTVSWYQQALGQGPQFIFQYYEEEERQRGNFPDRFSGHQFPNYSSELNVNALLLGDSALYLCASSLDRTYEQYFGPGTRLTVT.

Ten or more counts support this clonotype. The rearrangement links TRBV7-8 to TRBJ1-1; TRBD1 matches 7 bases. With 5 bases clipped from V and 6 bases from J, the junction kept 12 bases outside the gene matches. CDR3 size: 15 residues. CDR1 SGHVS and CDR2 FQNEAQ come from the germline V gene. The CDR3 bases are TGTGCCAGCAGCGCCGACAGGGCTTTGGGGGCTGAAGCTTTCTTT. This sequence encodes CASSADRALGAEAFF.

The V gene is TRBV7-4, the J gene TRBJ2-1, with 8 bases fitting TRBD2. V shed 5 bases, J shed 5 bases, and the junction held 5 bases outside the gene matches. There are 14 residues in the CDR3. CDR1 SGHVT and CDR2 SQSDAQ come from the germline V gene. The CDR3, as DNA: TGTGCCAGCAGCGTAACTAGCGGTGACAATGAGCAGTTCTTC. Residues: CASSVTSGDNEQFF.

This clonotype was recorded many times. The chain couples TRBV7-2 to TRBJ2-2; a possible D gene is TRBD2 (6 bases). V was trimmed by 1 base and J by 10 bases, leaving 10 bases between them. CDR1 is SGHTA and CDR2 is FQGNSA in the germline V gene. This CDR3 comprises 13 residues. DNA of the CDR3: TGTGCCAGCAGCTTAGGGGGGGACGAGGAGCTGTTTTTT. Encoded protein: CASSLGGDEELFF.

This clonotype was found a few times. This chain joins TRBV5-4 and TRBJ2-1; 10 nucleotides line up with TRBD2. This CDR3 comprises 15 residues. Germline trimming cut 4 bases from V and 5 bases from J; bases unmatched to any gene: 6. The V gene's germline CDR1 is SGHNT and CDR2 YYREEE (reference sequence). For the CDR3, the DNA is TGTGCCAGCAGCCAGAGCGGGAGGGCCAACAATGAGCAGTTCTTC. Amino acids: CASSQSGRANNEQFF.

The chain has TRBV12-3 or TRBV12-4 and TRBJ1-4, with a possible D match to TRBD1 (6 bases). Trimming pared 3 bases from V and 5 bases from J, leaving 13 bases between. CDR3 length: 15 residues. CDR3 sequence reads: CASSFDAGENEKLFF. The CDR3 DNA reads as TGTGCCAGCAGTTTCGATGCAGGGGAGAATGAAAAACTGTTTTTT.

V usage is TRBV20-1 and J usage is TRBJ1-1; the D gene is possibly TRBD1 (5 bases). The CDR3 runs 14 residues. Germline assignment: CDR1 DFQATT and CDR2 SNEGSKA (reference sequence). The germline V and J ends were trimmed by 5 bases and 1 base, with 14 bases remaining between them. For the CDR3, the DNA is TGCAGTGCTCCACGATGGGGCCAGAACACTGAAGCTTTCTTT. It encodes CSAPRWGQNTEAFF.

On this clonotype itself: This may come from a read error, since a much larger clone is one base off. Here the CDR3 DNA reads TGCGCCAGCAGCCATGATTTAATAAGGAGGGGCCAGTACTTC. Encoded protein: CASSHDLIRRGQYF. The chain couples TRBV4-1 to TRBJ2-7, with D perhaps TRBD2 (6 bases). Trimming left V 3 bases short and J 10 bases short, with 19 bases between. CDR1 is MGHRA, CDR2 YSYEKL, per germline. CDR3 length: 14 residues.

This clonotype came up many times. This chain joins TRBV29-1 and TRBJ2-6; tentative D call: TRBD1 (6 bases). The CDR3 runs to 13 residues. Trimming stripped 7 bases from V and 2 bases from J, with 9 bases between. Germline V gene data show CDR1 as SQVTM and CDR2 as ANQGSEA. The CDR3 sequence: CSASGAGANVLTF. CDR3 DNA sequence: TGCAGCGCGTCAGGGGCTGGGGCCAACGTCCTGACTTTC.

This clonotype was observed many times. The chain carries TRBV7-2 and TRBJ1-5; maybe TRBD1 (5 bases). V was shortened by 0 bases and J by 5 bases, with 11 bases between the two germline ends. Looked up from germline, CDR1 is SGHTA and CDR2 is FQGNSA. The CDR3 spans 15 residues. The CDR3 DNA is TGTGCCAGCAGCTTAGCCGCAGGGAGCGATCAGCCCCAGCATTTT. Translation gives CASSLAAGSDQPQHF.

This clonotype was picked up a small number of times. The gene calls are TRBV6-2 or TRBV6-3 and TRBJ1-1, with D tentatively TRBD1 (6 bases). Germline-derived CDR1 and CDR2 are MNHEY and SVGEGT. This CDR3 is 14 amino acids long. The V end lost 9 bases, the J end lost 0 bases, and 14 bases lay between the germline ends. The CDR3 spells CASRAGGVNTEAFF. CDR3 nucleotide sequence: TGTGCCAGTAGAGCCGGGGGCGTGAACACTGAAGCTTTCTTT.

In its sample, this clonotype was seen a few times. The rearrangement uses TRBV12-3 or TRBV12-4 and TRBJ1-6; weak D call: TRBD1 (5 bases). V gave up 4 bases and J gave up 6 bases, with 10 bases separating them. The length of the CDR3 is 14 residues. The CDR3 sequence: CASSSGASNSPLHF. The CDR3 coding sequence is TGTGCCAGCAGTTCCGGGGCCAGTAATTCACCCCTCCACTTT.

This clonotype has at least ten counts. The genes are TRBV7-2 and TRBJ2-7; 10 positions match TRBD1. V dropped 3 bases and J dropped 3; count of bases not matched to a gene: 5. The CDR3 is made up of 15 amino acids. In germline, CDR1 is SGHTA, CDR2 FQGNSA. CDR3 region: CASSFRQGAYYEQYF. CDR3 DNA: TGTGCCAGCAGCTTCAGACAGGGGGCGTACTACGAGCAGTACTTC.

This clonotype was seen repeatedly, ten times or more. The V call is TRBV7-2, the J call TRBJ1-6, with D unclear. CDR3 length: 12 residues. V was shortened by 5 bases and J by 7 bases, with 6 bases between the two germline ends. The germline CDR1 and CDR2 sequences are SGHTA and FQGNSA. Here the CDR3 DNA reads TGTGCCAGCAGCAGAGAGAATTCACCCCTCCACTTT. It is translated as CASSRENSPLHF.